This TCR beta chain was identified during a study of beta chain features in type 1 diabetes. Whole-study findings and limits: Although PCR might favor shorter templates, it would do so equally in patients and controls. Among patients with Type 1 diabetes, TCRB CDR3s were moderately but significantly shorter in every one of the four CD4+ subsets. Compared to healthy donors, patients appeared to have naive, central memory and Treg TCRB repertoires that were more alike.

Notes on this clone: Antigen specificity is unknown.

Only one heparinised blood draw was taken per donor, and its volume averaged about 120 mL. Trimming shortened V by 5 bases and J by 5 bases, and 12 bases separated the two germline ends. Germline V CDR1 and CDR2: MDHEN, SYDVKM. The CDR3 is 13 residues long. Expressed TCRB transcripts got sequenced, as all isolated RNA was reverse transcribed. The table came from immunoSEQ multiplex PCR; TCRdb's copy has only in-frame clones and leaves some out. The sample gives 350,000 to 450,000 clones, approximately 16% of which show up once; approximately 0.02% is in the top ten. The chain combines TRBV28 with TRBJ2-5, with D perhaps TRBD1 (6 bases). The sequencing input was naive CD4+ T cells from blood. The source of this sequence is a woman between 18 and 29 years old in good health. CDR3 in DNA: TGTGCCAGCAGTACCGGGACACTTGAGACCCAGTACTTC. Residues: CASSTGTLETQYF. Supplemented by reference TRBV28 and TRBJ2-5, the full variable domain reads DVKVTQSSRYLVKRTGEKVFLECVQDMDHENMFWYRQDPGLGLRLIYFSYDVKMKEKGDIPEGYSVSREKKERFSLILESASTNQTSMYLCASSTGTLETQYFGPGTRLLVL.